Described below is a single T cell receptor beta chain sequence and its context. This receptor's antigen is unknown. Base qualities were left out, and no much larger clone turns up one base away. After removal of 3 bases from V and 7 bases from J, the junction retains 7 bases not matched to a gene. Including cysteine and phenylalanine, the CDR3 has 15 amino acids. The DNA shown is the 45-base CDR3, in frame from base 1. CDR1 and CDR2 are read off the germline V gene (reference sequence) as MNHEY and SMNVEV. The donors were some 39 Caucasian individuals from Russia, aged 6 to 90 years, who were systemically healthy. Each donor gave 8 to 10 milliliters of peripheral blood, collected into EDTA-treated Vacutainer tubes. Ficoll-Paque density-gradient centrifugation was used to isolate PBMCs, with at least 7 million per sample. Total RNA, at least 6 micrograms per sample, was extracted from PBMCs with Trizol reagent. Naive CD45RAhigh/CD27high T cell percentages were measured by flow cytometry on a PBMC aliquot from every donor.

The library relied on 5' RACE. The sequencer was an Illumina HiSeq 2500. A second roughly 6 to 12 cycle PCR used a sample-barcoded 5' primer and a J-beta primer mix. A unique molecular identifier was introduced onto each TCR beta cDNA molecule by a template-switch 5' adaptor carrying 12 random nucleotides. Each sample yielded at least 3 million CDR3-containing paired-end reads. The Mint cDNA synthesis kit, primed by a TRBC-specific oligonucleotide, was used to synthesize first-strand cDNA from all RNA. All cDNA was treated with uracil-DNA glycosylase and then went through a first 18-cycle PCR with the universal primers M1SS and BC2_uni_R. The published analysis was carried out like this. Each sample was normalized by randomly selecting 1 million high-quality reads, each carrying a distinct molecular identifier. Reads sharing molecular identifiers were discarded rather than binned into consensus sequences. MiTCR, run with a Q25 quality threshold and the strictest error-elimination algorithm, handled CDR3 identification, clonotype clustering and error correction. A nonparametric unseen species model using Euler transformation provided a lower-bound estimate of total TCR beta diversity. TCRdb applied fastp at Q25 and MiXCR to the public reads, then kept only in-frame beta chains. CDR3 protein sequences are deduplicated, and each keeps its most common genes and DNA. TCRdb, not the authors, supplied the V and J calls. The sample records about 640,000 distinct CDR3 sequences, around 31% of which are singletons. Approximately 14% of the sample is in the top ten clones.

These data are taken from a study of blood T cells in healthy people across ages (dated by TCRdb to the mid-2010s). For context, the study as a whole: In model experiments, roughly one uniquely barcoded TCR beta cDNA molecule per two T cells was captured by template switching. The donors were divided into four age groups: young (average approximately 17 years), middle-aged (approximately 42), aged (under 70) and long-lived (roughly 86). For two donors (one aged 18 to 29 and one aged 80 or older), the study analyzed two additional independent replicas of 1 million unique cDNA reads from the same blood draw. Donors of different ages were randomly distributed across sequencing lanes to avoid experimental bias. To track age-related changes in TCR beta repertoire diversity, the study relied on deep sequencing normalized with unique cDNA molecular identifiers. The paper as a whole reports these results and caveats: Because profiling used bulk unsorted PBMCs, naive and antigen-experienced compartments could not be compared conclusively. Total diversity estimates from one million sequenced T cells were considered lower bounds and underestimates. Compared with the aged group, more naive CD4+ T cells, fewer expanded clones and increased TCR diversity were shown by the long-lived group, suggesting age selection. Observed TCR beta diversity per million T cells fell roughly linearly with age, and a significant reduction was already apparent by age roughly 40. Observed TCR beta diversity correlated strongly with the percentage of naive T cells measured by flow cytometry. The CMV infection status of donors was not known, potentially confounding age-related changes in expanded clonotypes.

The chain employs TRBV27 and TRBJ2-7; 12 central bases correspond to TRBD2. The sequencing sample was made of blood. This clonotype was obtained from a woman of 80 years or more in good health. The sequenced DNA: TGTGCCAGCAGTTTTCAAGGACTAGCGGGGAATGAGCAGTACTTC. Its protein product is CASSFQGLAGNEQYF.